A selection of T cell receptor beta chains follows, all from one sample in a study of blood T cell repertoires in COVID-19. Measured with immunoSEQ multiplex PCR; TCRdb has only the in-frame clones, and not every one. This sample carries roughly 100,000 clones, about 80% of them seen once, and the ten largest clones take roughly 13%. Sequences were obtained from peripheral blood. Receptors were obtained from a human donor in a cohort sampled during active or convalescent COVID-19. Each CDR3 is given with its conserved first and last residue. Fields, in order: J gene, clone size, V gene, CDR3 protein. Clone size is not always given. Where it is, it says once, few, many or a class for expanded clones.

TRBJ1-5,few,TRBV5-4,CASSLGGDQPQHF
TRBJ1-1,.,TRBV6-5,CASSSTTGWAFF
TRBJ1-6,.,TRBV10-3,CAICQGSNSPLHF
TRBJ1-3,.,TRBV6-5,CASTGSGLVNTIYF
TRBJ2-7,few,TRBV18,CASSPRQEGEQYF
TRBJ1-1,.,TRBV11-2,CASSLGRGITEAFF
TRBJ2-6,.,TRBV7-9,CASSLVYSGANVLTF
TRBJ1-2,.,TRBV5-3,CARSLRRLDNYCGYTF
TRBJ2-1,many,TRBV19,CASTGTGSFGNEQFF
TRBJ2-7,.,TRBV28,CATLPSRGQGIHEQYF
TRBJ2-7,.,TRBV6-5,CASSTQGPEQYF
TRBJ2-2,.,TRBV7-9,CASSYKQTGYLNTGELFF
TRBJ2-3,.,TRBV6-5,CASSSPRRLTDTQYF
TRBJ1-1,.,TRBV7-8,CASSLGLDSPRGTEAFF
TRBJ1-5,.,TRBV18,CASSPPGQDKPQHF
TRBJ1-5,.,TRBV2,CASSARTGGSYSNQPQHF
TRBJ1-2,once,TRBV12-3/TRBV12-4,CASSQGNYGYTF
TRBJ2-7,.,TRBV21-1,CASSKIMGQGAYEQYF
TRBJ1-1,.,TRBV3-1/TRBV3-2,CASSPPGGGLVEAFF
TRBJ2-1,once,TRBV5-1,CASSKSGTSGGNEQFF
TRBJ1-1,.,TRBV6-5,CASSPERMNTEAFF
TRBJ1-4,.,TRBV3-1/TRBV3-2,CASSQGGGAWEKLFF
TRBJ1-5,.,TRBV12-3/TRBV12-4,CASMHPGQPQHF
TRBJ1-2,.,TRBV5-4,CASSISGTGYNYGYTF
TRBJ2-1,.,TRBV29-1,CSVATSGGRNEQFF
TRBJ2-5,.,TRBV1,CTSSREETQYF
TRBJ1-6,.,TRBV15,CATSPRSAANSPLHF
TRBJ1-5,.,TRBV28,CASRSLDGGGQPQHF
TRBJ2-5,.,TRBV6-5,CASTIDRGVKTQYF
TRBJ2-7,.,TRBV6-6,CASSYGLRTYEQYF
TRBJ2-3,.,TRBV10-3,CAISSSAGTGSTDTQYF
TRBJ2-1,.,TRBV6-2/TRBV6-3,CASSQGASYNEQFF
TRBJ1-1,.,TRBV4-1,CASSQAQVNTEAFF
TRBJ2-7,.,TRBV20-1,CSATNFYEQYF
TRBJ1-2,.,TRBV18,CASSPTREVYGYTF
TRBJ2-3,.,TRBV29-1,CSVALVAADTQYF
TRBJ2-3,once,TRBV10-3,CAISRTGQGASDTQYF
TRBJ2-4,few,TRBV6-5,CASSPRGYGNIQYF
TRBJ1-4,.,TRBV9,CASSVGTGDLGEKLFF
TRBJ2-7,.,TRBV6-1,CASSSRDKTYGEQYF
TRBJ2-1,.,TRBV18,CASSPTGGSYNEQFF
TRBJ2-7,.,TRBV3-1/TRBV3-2,CASSQSGAGARYEQYF
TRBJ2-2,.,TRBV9,CASSERRQSNTGELFF
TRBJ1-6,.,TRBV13,CASSRGQGQGALHF
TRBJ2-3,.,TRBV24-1,CATSGNEQGTDTQYF
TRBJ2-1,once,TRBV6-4,CASSETRLNEQFF
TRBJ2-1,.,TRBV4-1,CASSDRLISYNEQFF
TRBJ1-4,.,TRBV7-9,CASSLAAGFEKLFF
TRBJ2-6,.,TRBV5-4,CASKLGTGGSGANVLTF
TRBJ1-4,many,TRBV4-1,CASSQDAGANPAATNEKLFF
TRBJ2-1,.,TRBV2,CASSGFRGNEQFF